Shown below are 28 T cell receptor beta chains from a single sample sequenced in a study of cytomegalovirus exposure and HLA in healthy donors. The PCR used 60 Vbeta and 13 Jbeta primers. Generated by immunoSEQ multiplex PCR, the TCRdb table keeps only in-frame clones and is missing some. The sample has 150,000 to 180,000 clones, around 79% seen once. The sequenced sample consisted of PBMCs. The receptors come from a man aged 25 to 40 in good health and CMV-seropositive.

The gene calls are TRBV10-1 and TRBJ2-1, with 8 bases lining up with TRBD2. Germline CDR1 WNHNN, CDR2 SYGVQD (reference sequence). J gave up 6 bases and V 5 bases, and 6 bases lay outside the gene matches. This CDR3 has 14 amino acids. The CDR3 DNA reads TGCGCCAGCAGTTCAAGCGGGAGAACCAATGAGCAGTTCTTC. It translates to CASSSSGRTNEQFF.

The chain joins TRBV15 to TRBJ2-5; TRBD2 might be the D (5 bases). Matching the DNA end better, TRBJ2-7 makes the J call doubtful. Germline V gene data show CDR1 as LNHNV and CDR2 as YYDKDF (reference sequence). The CDR3 length is 14 residues. The CDR3 region is CATSWPRPGNEQYF. In DNA form, the CDR3 reads TGTGCCACCAGCTGGCCTAGGCCGGGGAACGAGCAGTACTTC.

This chain links TRBV7-2 with TRBJ2-3; perhaps TRBD2 as D (7 bases). The CDR3 length is 14 residues. Germline-derived CDR1 and CDR2 are SGHTA and FQGNSA. V lost 3 bases and J 5 bases, leaving 12 bases between the germline ends. CDR3 bases: TGTGCCAGCAGCTTTGGGGGGGCAGGAGATACGCAGTATTTT. This translates into CASSFGGAGDTQYF.

Regarding this clone: The sample holds other DNA sequences that translate to the same CDR3. The chain joins TRBV9 to TRBJ1-1; D possibly corresponds to TRBD1 (5 bases). The CDR3 contains 14 residues. Germline V gene data show CDR1 as SGDLS and CDR2 as YYNGEE. The V and J ends lost 0 bases and 0 bases respectively, with 6 bases between them. The chain's CDR3 is CASSVGGMNTEAFF. CDR3 coding DNA: TGTGCCAGCAGCGTAGGGGGCATGAACACTGAAGCTTTCTTT.

The V gene is TRBV9, the J gene TRBJ2-2; 7 positions match TRBD2. Germline V gene lookup returns CDR1 SGDLS and CDR2 YYNGEE. Germline trimming cut 6 bases from V and 2 bases from J; bases unmatched to any gene: 10. CDR3 length: 16 amino acids. CDR3 nucleotides: TGTGCCAGCACCCAGAGGGAGGGTCCCAACACCGGGGAGCTGTTTTTT. This translates into CASTQREGPNTGELFF.

The chain uses TRBV7-9 and TRBJ2-7; D may be TRBD1 (5 bases). The V end lost 5 bases, the J end lost 6 bases, and 20 bases lay between the germline ends. The germline V gene has CDR1 SEHNR and CDR2 FQNEAQ (reference sequence). The CDR3 spans 15 residues. The CDR3 DNA is TGTGCCAGCAGCCAACCAGGGCGTAGTACCGGCGAGCAGTACTTC. Its protein is CASSQPGRSTGEQYF.

This clone was seen a few times. J is TRBJ2-3 and V is TRBV2; 8 bases agree with TRBD2. V was pared by 4 bases and J by 2 bases, with 5 bases of the junction left unmatched. Germline V gene lookup returns CDR1 SNHLY and CDR2 FYNNEI. The CDR3 spans 15 residues. The DNA of the CDR3 is TGTGCCAGCAGTGTCGAAGCGGGGGACACAGATACGCAGTATTTT. It is translated as CASSVEAGDTDTQYF.

Turning to this clone: An end of the junction differs from the germline gene, which may be a read error. The V gene is TRBV7-8, the J gene TRBJ2-1; maybe TRBD2 (5 bases). In germline, CDR1 is SGHVS, CDR2 FQNEAQ. The CDR3 is 17 residues long. CDR3 loop: CAGSAQLAPFSYNEQFF. The CDR3 nucleotides read TGTGCCGGCAGCGCCCAGCTAGCCCCATTTTCCTACAATGAGCAGTTCTTC.

The CDR3 DNA reads TGTGCCAGCAGTGTAGCGGCCCTAGTCAAAAACATTCAGTACTTC. Encoded protein: CASSVAALVKNIQYF. The V gene is TRBV2, the J gene TRBJ2-4; D possibly corresponds to TRBD2 (6 bases). Trimming removed 4 bases at V and 3 bases at J, with 13 bases between. The length of the CDR3 is 15 residues. The germline V gene has CDR1 SNHLY and CDR2 FYNNEI.

This rearrangement joins TRBV29-1 to TRBJ2-1, with TRBD2 matching over 7 bases. V trimming: 7 bases; J trimming: 9 bases; junction bases outside the gene matches: 9. The CDR3 length is 12 residues. From germline, CDR1 is SQVTM and CDR2 ANQGSEA. The CDR3 DNA is TGCAGCGGGGCTATAGGGAGGGGTGAGCAGTTCTTC. As protein: CSGAIGRGEQFF.

This clone has a handful of counts. This chain joins TRBV4-1 and TRBJ1-2; maybe TRBD1 (6 bases). This CDR3 contains 16 residues. From germline, CDR1 is MGHRA and CDR2 YSYEKL. Trimming left V 0 bases short and J 8 bases short, with 19 bases between. The chain's CDR3 is CASSQEGPGDTRGYTF. As DNA, the CDR3 is TGCGCCAGCAGCCAAGAGGGCCCAGGGGATACGCGCGGCTACACCTTC.

To note about this clone: The sample contains more than one DNA sequence encoding this CDR3. The rearrangement joins TRBV5-1 to TRBJ1-1; D unresolved. The V gene's germline CDR1 is SGHRS and CDR2 YFSETQ. The ends were cut back, 4 bases at V and 4 bases at J, with 11 bases in the middle. This CDR3 region has 13 residues. In DNA form, the CDR3 reads TGCGCCAGCAGCCCTACGGTTGCCACTGAAGCTTTCTTT. Translating it yields CASSPTVATEAFF.

The genes are TRBV7-2 and TRBJ2-3, with 7 nucleotides matching TRBD1. Per germline, CDR1 SGHTA and CDR2 FQGNSA. The CDR3 totals 15 residues. The trim removed 5 bases at V and 4 bases at J, leaving 9 bases unmatched. The CDR3 DNA follows: TGTGCCAGCAGCCCCGCCGGGACAGTATCAGATACGCAGTATTTT. This codes for CASSPAGTVSDTQYF.

The rearrangement links TRBV10-3 to TRBJ1-5; D is unclear. Germline V gene data show CDR1 as ENHRY and CDR2 as SYGVKD. The V and J ends lost 3 bases and 2 bases respectively, with 14 bases between them. The CDR3 is made up of 16 amino acids. The CDR3: CAISDRKIIGNQPQHF. DNA of the CDR3: TGTGCCATCAGTGACAGGAAAATTATAGGCAATCAGCCCCAGCATTTT.

The chain recombines TRBV28 with TRBJ2-6; D not resolved. CDR3 length: 10 residues. In germline, CDR1 is MDHEN, CDR2 SYDVKM. Deletions cut 6 bases from V and 9 bases from J, with 3 bases between. The CDR3 DNA reads as TGTGCCAGCAGCAACAACGTCCTGACTTTC. Translated: CASSNNVLTF.

The chain carries TRBV5-6 and TRBJ2-3; 7 bases align to TRBD1. The V segment lost 0 bases and the J segment 4 bases; nucleotides outside the gene matches: 2. Germline loops: CDR1 SGHDT, CDR2 YYEEEE. This CDR3 has 14 residues. As DNA, the CDR3 is TGTGCCAGCAGCTTGGCTACAGGGGCAGATACGCAGTATTTT. Its translation is CASSLATGADTQYF.

V gene TRBV4-2 combines with J gene TRBJ2-1; D possibly corresponds to TRBD1 (6 bases). The CDR3 is 17 amino acids. The germline V gene encodes CDR1 LGHNA and CDR2 YNFKEQ. V lost 2 bases and J lost 3, with 17 bases in between. CDR3 amino acids: CASSQSLAGDRYNEQFF. The DNA for the CDR3 is TGTGCCAGCAGCCAATCACTGGCAGGGGATCGCTACAATGAGCAGTTCTTC.

In its sample, this clone was seen a few times. The chain combines TRBV27 with TRBJ2-7, with 10 bases lining up with TRBD2. After removal of 5 bases from V and 7 bases from J, the junction contained 5 bases not matched to a gene. Per the germline V gene, CDR1 is MNHEY and CDR2 is SMNVEV (reference sequence). This CDR3 region has 13 residues. Here the CDR3 reads CASSPIAGGEQYF. The CDR3 nucleotides read TGTGCCAGCAGTCCGATAGCGGGAGGTGAGCAGTACTTC.

Regarding this clone: The junction departs from the called germline gene at one end, perhaps through a read error. Other DNA sequences from this sample encode an identical CDR3 as well. The J gene is TRBJ1-5, the V gene TRBV5-1; TRBD1 matches 9 bases. This CDR3 has 15 residues. Germline lookup yields CDR1 SGHRS and CDR2 YFSETQ. The CDR3 DNA is TGCGCCAGCAGTCCCGGGACAGGGTACAATCAGCCCCAGCATTTC. This gives the protein CASSPGTGYNQPQHF.

This rearrangement joins TRBV4-2 to TRBJ2-1; D is possibly TRBD2 (7 bases). The length of the CDR3 is 14 residues. The V end was cut by 5 bases, the J end by 6 bases, with 14 bases between. Germline CDR1 and CDR2: LGHNA and YNFKEQ. CDR3: CASSSGGLGNEQFF. The CDR3 bases are TGTGCCAGCAGCTCGGGGGGCCTTGGCAATGAGCAGTTCTTC.

Here the CDR3 DNA reads TGTGCCAGTAGTCTCGGGGACTCTGGGGCCAACGTCCTGACTTTC. This sequence encodes CASSLGDSGANVLTF. This rearrangement joins TRBV19 to TRBJ2-6; D is possibly TRBD2 (5 bases). Deletions cut 5 bases from V and 0 bases from J, with 8 bases between. Per germline, CDR1 LNHDA and CDR2 SQIVND (reference sequence). The CDR3 spans 15 residues. The variable domain in full, with the rest retrieved from reference TRBV19 and TRBJ2-6, is DGGITQSPKYLFRKEGQNVTLSCEQNLNHDAMYWYRQDPGQGLRLIYYSQIVNDFQKGDIAEGYSVSREKKESFPLTVTSAQKNPTAFYLCASSLGDSGANVLTFGAGSRLTVL.

This sequence joins TRBV9 and TRBJ2-7; 9 bases match TRBD2. Trimming took 0 bases from V and 3 from J; bases not matched to a gene: 4. CDR3 length equals 15 residues. Germline V gene lookup returns CDR1 SGDLS and CDR2 YYNGEE. This chain's CDR3 is CASSVGLAGIYEQYF. The CDR3 DNA sequence: TGTGCCAGCAGCGTAGGGCTAGCGGGGATCTACGAGCAGTACTTC.

The chain uses TRBV19 and TRBJ1-2, with D possibly matching TRBD1 (6 bases). This CDR3 contains 13 residues. Trimming stripped 7 bases from V and 6 bases from J, with 15 bases between. Germline CDR1 is LNHDA and CDR2 is SQIVND (reference sequence). CDR3 in amino acids: CASTRDTLHGYTF. The CDR3 nucleotides are TGTGCCAGTACCCGGGACACGTTACATGGCTACACCTTC.

The chain employs TRBV9 and TRBJ1-3; TRBD1 matches 9 bases. From germline, CDR1 is SGDLS and CDR2 YYNGEE. This CDR3 region has 17 residues. V gave up 0 bases and J gave up 0 bases; unmatched junction bases: 4. The DNA of the CDR3 is TGTGCCAGCAGCGTAGGCGGGACAGGGCGCTCTGGAAACACCATATATTTT. It specifies CASSVGGTGRSGNTIYF.

The J gene is TRBJ1-1, the V gene TRBV7-9; maybe TRBD1 (6 bases). Trimming removed 1 base from V and 10 bases from J, with 13 bases in between. Germline CDR1 reads SEHNR; CDR2 reads FQNEAQ (reference sequence). The CDR3 consists of 13 residues. The CDR3 is CASSLGPGQRAFF. CDR3 nucleotide sequence: TGTGCCAGCAGCTTAGGGCCGGGACAAAGAGCTTTCTTT.

J is TRBJ2-1 and V is TRBV4-1; tentative D call: TRBD2 (6 bases). Trimming cost V 3 bases and J 6 bases, with 18 bases left between them. CDR1 and CDR2 (germline): MGHRA, YSYEKL. The CDR3 spans 16 residues. The CDR3 sequence: CASSHGGVRDTNEQFF. CDR3 DNA sequence: TGCGCCAGCAGCCACGGAGGGGTGCGGGATACCAATGAGCAGTTCTTC.

V usage is TRBV7-8 and J usage is TRBJ1-5, with 9 nucleotides matching TRBD1. The germline V gene encodes CDR1 SGHVS and CDR2 FQNEAQ. V trimming: 5 bases; J trimming: 4 bases; junction bases outside the gene matches: 9. The CDR3 has 16 residues. The CDR3 loop is CASSAEGQGINQPQHF. The CDR3 nucleotides read TGTGCCAGCAGCGCGGAGGGACAGGGAATAAATCAGCCCCAGCATTTT.

The J gene is TRBJ1-4, the V gene TRBV29-1; the D gene is possibly TRBD1 (6 bases). This CDR3 spans 14 amino acids. The V gene's germline CDR1 is SQVTM and CDR2 ANQGSEA. Between the trimmed V and J ends, which lost 6 bases and 8 bases, there was a span of 19 bases. CDR3: CSVSGGGFGEKLFF. The CDR3 coding sequence is TGCAGCGTATCAGGTGGGGGCTTTGGAGAAAAACTGTTTTTT.